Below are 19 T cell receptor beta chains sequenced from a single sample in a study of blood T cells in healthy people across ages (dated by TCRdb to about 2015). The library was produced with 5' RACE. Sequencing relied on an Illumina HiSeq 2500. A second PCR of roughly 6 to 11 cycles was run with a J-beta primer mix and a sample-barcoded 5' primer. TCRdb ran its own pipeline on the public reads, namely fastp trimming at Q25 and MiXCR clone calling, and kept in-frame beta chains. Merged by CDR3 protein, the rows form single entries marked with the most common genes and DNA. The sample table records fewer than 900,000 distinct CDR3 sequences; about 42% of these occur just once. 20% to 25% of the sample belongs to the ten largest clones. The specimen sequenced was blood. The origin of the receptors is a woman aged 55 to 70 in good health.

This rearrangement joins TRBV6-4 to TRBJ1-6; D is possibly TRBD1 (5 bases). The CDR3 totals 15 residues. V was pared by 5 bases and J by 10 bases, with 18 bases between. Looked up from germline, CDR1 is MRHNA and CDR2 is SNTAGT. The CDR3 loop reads CASSQDSFKGSPLHF. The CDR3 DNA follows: TGTGCCAGCAGTCAAGACAGCTTCAAGGGGTCACCCCTCCACTTT.

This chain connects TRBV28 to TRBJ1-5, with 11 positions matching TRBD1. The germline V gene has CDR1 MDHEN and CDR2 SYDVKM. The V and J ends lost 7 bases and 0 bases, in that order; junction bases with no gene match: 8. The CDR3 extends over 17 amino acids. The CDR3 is CASIPGQGAYSNQPQHF. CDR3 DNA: TGTGCCAGCATCCCCGGACAGGGGGCTTATAGCAATCAGCCCCAGCATTTT.

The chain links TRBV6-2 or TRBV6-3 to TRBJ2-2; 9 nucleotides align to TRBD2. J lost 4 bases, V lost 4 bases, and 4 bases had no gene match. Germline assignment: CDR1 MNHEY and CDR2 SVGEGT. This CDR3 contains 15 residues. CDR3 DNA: TGTGCCAGCAGTTCCGGGACTAGCAGCACCGGGGAGCTGTTTTTT. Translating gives CASSSGTSSTGELFF.

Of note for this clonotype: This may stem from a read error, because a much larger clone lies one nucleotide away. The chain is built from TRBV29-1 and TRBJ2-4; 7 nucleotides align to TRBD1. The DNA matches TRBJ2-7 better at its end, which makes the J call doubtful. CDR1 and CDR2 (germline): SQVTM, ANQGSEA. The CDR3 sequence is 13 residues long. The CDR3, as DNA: TGCAGCGTTGCGACAGGGTCCCGTTACGAGCAGTACTTC. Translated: CSVATGSRYEQYF.

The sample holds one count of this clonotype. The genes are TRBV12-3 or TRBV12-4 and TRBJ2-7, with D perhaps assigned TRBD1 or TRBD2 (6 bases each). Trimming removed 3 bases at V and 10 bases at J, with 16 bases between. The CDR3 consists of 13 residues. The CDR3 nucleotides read TGTGCCAGCAGTTTCTCGGCAACGGGGGCCCAGTACTTC. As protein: CASSFSATGAQYF.

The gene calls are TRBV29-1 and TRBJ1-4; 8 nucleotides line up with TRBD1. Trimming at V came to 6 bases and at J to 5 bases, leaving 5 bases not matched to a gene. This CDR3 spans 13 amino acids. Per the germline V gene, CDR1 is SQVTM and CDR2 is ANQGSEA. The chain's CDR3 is CSVGDRMNEKLFF. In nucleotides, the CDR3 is TGCAGCGTCGGGGACAGGATGAATGAAAAACTGTTTTTT. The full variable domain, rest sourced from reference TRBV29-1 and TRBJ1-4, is SAVISQKPSRDICQRGTSLTIQCQVDSQVTMMFWYRQQPGQSLTLIATANQGSEATYESGFVIDKFPISRPNLTFSTLTVSNMSPEDSSIYLCSVGDRMNEKLFFGSGTQLSVL.

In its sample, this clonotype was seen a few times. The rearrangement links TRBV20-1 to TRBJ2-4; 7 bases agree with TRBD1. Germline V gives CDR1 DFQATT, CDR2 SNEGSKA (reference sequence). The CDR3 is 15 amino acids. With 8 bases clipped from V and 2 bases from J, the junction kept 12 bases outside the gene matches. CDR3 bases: TGCAGTTCCCAAACAGGGGCGACGACCAAAAACATTCAGTACTTC. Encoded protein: CSSQTGATTKNIQYF.

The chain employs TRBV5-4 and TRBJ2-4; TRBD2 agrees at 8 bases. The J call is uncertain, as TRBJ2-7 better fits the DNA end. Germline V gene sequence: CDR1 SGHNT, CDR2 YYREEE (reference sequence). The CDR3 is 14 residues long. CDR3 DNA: TGTGCCAGCAGCTGGAGCGGGAGAATCGACGAGCAGTACTTC. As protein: CASSWSGRIDEQYF.

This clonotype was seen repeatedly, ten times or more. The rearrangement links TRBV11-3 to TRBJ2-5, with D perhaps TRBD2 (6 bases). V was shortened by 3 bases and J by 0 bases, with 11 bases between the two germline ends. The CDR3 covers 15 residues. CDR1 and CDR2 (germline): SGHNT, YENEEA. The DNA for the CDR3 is TGTGCCAGCAGCTTGCGGGGAGCCAACCAAGAGACCCAGTACTTC. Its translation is CASSLRGANQETQYF.

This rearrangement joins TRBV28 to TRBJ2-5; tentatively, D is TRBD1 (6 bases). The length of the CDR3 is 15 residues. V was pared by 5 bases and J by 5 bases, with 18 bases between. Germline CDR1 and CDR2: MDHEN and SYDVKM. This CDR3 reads CASSVGQPAGETQYF. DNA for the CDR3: TGTGCCAGCAGTGTGGGACAACCTGCCGGGGAGACCCAGTACTTC. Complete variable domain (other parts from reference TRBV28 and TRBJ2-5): DVKVTQSSRYLVKRTGEKVFLECVQDMDHENMFWYRQDPGLGLRLIYFSYDVKMKEKGDIPEGYSVSREKKERFSLILESASTNQTSMYLCASSVGQPAGETQYFGPGTRLLVL.

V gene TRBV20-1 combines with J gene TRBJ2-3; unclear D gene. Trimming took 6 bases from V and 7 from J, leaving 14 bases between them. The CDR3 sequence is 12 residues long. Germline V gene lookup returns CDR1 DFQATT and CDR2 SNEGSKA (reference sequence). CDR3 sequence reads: CSARPGRNTQYF. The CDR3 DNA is TGCAGTGCCCGCCCCGGACGGAATACGCAGTATTTT.

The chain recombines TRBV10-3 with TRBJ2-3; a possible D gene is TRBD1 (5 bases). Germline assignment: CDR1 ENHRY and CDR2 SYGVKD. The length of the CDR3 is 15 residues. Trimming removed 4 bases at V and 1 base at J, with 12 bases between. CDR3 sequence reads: CAISVEATGTDTQYF. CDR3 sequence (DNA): TGTGCCATCAGTGTCGAAGCGACAGGCACAGATACGCAGTATTTT.

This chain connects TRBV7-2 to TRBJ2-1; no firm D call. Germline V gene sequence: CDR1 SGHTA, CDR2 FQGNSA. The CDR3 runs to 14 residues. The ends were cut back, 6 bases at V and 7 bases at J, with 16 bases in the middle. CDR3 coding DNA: TGTGCCAGCAGTTTGGGCCCCATGGGTAATGAGCAGTTCTTC. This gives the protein CASSLGPMGNEQFF.

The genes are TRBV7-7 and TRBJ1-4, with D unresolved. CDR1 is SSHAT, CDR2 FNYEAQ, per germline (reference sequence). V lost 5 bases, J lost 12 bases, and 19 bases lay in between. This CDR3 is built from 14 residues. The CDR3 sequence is CASSPNKGGGELFF. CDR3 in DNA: TGTGCCAGCAGCCCGAATAAAGGAGGAGGCGAACTGTTTTTT.

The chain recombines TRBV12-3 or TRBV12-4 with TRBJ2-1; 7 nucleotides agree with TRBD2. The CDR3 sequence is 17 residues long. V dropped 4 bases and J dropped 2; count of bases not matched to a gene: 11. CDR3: CASSSYYGGTTYNEQFF. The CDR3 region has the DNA TGTGCCAGCAGTTCTTATTACGGGGGGACCACCTACAATGAGCAGTTCTTC.

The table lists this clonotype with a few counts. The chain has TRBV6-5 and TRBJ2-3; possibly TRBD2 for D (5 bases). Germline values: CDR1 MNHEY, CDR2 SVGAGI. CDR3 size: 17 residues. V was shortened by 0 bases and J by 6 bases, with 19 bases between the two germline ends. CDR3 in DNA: TGTGCCAGCAGTTACTCGAGGACGAGAGCGGTTCATGATACGCAGTATTTT. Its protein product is CASSYSRTRAVHDTQYF.

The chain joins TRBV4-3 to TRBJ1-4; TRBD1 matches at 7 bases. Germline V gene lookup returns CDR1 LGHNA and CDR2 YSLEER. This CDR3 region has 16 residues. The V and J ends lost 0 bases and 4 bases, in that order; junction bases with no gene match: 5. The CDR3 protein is CASSQDLGGFNEKLFF. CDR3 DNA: TGCGCCAGCAGCCAAGATTTAGGGGGCTTTAATGAAAAACTGTTTTTT.

CDR3 sequence: CSVAPLGLAADTQYF. CDR3 DNA sequence: TGCAGTGTTGCGCCTCTAGGGTTGGCGGCAGATACGCAGTATTTT. The chain combines TRBV20-1 with TRBJ2-3, with D hard to call. This CDR3 contains 15 residues. CDR1 and CDR2 (germline): DFQATT, SNEGSKA (reference sequence). V shed 7 bases and J shed 4 bases, with 21 bases lying between them.

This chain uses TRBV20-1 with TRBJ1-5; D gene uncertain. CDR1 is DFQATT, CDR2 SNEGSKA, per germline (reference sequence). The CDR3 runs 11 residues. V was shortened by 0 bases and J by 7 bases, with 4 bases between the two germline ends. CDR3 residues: CSAREGQPQHF. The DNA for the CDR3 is TGCAGTGCTAGAGAGGGGCAGCCCCAGCATTTT.